The 14 T cell receptor beta chains below come from one sample, sequenced in a study of T-cell memory formation after mild COVID-19. TCRdb passed the 5' RACE reads through MiXCR, listing each CDR3 protein once. The sample holds about 410,000 distinct CDR3 sequences, 20% to 30% seen once. Sequencing used PBMCs or a T cell subset sorted from them (not recorded which). These receptor sequences come from an adult woman who had mild COVID-19 (a few samples of this study predate the infection). Cell type and time point are not known.

This clonotype was seen a handful of times. The chain is built from TRBV24-1 and TRBJ2-2; D is ambiguous. Germline lookup yields CDR1 KGHDR and CDR2 SFDVKD. This CDR3 spans 14 amino acids. The ends were cut back, 3 bases at V and 6 bases at J, with 10 bases in the middle. The DNA for the CDR3 is TGTGCCACCAGTGATCCCCCAATGTCCGGGGAGCTGTTTTTT. Its protein product is CATSDPPMSGELFF.

This clonotype came up a few times. The chain recombines TRBV7-9 with TRBJ2-7, with D tentatively TRBD1 or TRBD2 (6 bases each). Trimming left V 4 bases short and J 3 bases short, with 22 bases between. Germline CDR1 SEHNR, CDR2 FQNEAQ (reference sequence). The CDR3 sequence is 17 residues long. The CDR3 here is CASSSLLGGGTHYEQYF. For the CDR3, the DNA is TGTGCCAGCAGCTCCCTACTAGGAGGGGGGACACACTACGAGCAGTACTTC.

Only a few counts were recorded for this clonotype. The chain has TRBV12-3 or TRBV12-4 and TRBJ2-3, with TRBD2 matching over 11 bases. The CDR3 runs to 17 residues. V was clipped by 2 bases and J by 2 bases; unmatched bases: 6. DNA for the CDR3: TGTGCCAGCAGTTTATCCCGACTAGCGGGGACCACAGATACGCAGTATTTT. Translating gives CASSLSRLAGTTDTQYF.

V is TRBV3-1 and J is TRBJ2-7; possible D gene TRBD1, 6 bases. Between the trimmed V and J ends, which lost 3 bases and 7 bases, there was a span of 10 bases. Looked up from germline, CDR1 is LGHDT and CDR2 is YNNKEL (reference sequence). The CDR3 has 12 residues. The CDR3 loop reads CASSHRDTEQYF. Written as DNA, the CDR3 is TGTGCCAGCAGCCATAGGGACACAGAGCAGTACTTC.

This clonotype appeared a single time. This chain connects TRBV7-9 to TRBJ1-5, with TRBD1 matching 11 bases. J lost 5 bases, V lost 4 bases, and 4 bases had no gene match. The CDR3 runs 15 residues. Germline-derived CDR1 and CDR2 are SEHNR and FQNEAQ (reference sequence). This chain's CDR3 is CASSSGTGGDQPQHF. DNA for the CDR3: TGTGCCAGCAGCTCCGGGACAGGGGGGGATCAGCCCCAGCATTTT.

V is TRBV2 and J is TRBJ1-1, with TRBD1 matching over 10 bases. Unmatched junction bases numbered 7, after V lost 7 bases and J lost 5 bases. Germline V lookup: CDR1 SNHLY, CDR2 FYNNEI. The CDR3 sequence is 14 residues long. The CDR3 nucleotides are TGTGCCAGCATTCGGACAGGGGGGCGGACTGAAGCTTTCTTT. Translated: CASIRTGGRTEAFF. Variable domain in full (rest from reference TRBV2 and TRBJ1-1): EPEVTQTPSHQVTQMGQEVILRCVPISNHLYFYWYRQILGQKVEFLVSFYNNEISEKSEIFDDQFSVERPDGSNFTLKIRSTKLEDSAMYFCASIRTGGRTEAFFGQGTRLTVV.

For the CDR3, the DNA is TGTGCCAGCTCACCACCGACTAATCGGGAGCAGTACTTC. It yields the protein CASSPPTNREQYF. The chain recombines TRBV18 with TRBJ2-7; weak D call: TRBD2 (5 bases). This CDR3 has 13 residues. The germline CDR1 and CDR2 sequences are KGHSH and LQKENI. V shed 0 bases and J shed 7 bases, with 10 bases lying between them.

The CDR3 sequence: CASTGTGVRGGYTF. For the CDR3, the DNA is TGTGCCAGCACCGGGACCGGGGTTAGGGGTGGCTACACCTTC. The V gene is TRBV7-9, the J gene TRBJ1-2, with a tentative D call TRBD1 (5 bases). This CDR3 has 14 amino acids. Between the trimmed V and J ends, which lost 7 bases and 7 bases, there was a span of 19 bases. Germline assignment: CDR1 SEHNR and CDR2 FQNEAQ (reference sequence).

This clonotype was seen ten or more times. This chain connects TRBV29-1 to TRBJ2-3, with a possible D match to TRBD1 (5 bases). CDR1 SQVTM and CDR2 ANQGSEA come from the germline V gene. V was shortened by 4 bases and J by 0 bases, with 11 bases between the two germline ends. The CDR3 contains 14 residues. This CDR3 reads CSVVRQLSTDTQYF. The CDR3 DNA is TGCAGCGTTGTCAGACAGCTGAGCACAGATACGCAGTATTTT.

This clonotype showed up just a few times. The genes are TRBV6-2 or TRBV6-3 and TRBJ2-7; TRBD2 matches at 7 bases. This CDR3 is built from 12 residues. Germline-derived CDR1 and CDR2 are MNHEY and SVGEGT. V shed 6 bases and J 2 bases; nucleotides not matched to a gene: 1. The chain's CDR3 is CASRTSAYEQYF. As DNA, the CDR3 is TGTGCCAGCAGAACTAGCGCCTACGAGCAGTACTTC.

This chain joins TRBV7-2 and TRBJ2-1; 11 bases are a match to TRBD2. This CDR3 has 16 amino acids. Germline V gene sequence: CDR1 SGHTA, CDR2 FQGNSA. The junction had 3 bases not matched to a gene; V was cut back by 0 bases and J by 5 bases. The CDR3, as DNA: TGTGCCAGCAGCTTAGCGCTAGCGGGGGGTCACAATGAGCAGTTCTTC. This encodes CASSLALAGGHNEQFF.

The chain links TRBV24-1 to TRBJ1-1; D is perhaps TRBD1 (6 bases). Trimming took off 5 bases at V and 4 bases at J, with 10 bases between the two ends. This CDR3 region has 13 residues. Germline V CDR1 and CDR2: KGHDR, SFDVKD. This chain's CDR3 is CATSARGRTEAFF. The CDR3 DNA is TGTGCCACCAGTGCCCGGGGGCGCACTGAAGCTTTCTTT.

The rearrangement uses TRBV5-4 and TRBJ1-1, with D perhaps TRBD1 (5 bases). Germline loops: CDR1 SGHNT, CDR2 YYREEE (reference sequence). V was shortened by 0 bases and J by 10 bases, with 10 bases between the two germline ends. This CDR3 is 12 amino acids long. CDR3 nucleotides: TGTGCCAGCAGCTTGGAAGGGGCAGGAGCTTTCTTT. It encodes CASSLEGAGAFF.

The V gene is TRBV7-6, the J gene TRBJ2-2; D is tentatively TRBD1 or TRBD2 (5 bases each). The CDR3 runs to 17 residues. Between the trimmed V and J ends, which lost 5 bases and 0 bases, there was a span of 16 bases. Germline CDR1 is SGHVS and CDR2 is FNYEAQ. DNA for the CDR3: TGTGCCAGCAGCCCTCACCCGGGGCCCGCGAACACCGGGGAGCTGTTTTTT. Translated, it gives CASSPHPGPANTGELFF.